This T cell receptor (beta chain) is from a study of a mutant IDH1 vaccine in newly diagnosed glioma. Turning to the study itself: Patients got their first vaccination 4-6 weeks after radiotherapy alone, or with temozolomide cycles. Patients were pretreated with radiotherapy, temozolomide, or both, mostly both. Whole-study findings and limits: It seemed that pseudoprogression was not linked to changes in the top peripheral T cell clonotypes.

As regards this clone: Antigen: not known.

Regarding time point: week 5, during vaccination. A 20-mer mutant IDH1 peptide at 300 ug was injected subcutaneously with topical imiquimod. Patients carried new grade 3 or 4 IDH1-mutant astrocytomas lacking nuclear ATRX. The CDR3 extends over 15 amino acids. Germline trimming cut 4 bases from V and 5 bases from J; bases unmatched to any gene: 4. Germline CDR1 is SGHNT and CDR2 is YYREEE (reference sequence). Only in-frame clones appear in the TCRdb table, and some are missing; sequencing was by immunoSEQ multiplex PCR. The data show approximately 25,000 clones, 75% to 80% seen once. The sequence was collected from a man aged 35 to 55 with glioma. Sequencing was performed on PBMCs, taken from a glioma patient whose treatment included an IDH1 peptide vaccine. The genes are TRBV5-4 and TRBJ2-1; TRBD2 agrees at 12 bases. The CDR3 is CASSLRTSGNNEQFF. CDR3 coding DNA: TGTGCCAGCAGCCTTCGGACTAGCGGGAACAATGAGCAGTTCTTC.